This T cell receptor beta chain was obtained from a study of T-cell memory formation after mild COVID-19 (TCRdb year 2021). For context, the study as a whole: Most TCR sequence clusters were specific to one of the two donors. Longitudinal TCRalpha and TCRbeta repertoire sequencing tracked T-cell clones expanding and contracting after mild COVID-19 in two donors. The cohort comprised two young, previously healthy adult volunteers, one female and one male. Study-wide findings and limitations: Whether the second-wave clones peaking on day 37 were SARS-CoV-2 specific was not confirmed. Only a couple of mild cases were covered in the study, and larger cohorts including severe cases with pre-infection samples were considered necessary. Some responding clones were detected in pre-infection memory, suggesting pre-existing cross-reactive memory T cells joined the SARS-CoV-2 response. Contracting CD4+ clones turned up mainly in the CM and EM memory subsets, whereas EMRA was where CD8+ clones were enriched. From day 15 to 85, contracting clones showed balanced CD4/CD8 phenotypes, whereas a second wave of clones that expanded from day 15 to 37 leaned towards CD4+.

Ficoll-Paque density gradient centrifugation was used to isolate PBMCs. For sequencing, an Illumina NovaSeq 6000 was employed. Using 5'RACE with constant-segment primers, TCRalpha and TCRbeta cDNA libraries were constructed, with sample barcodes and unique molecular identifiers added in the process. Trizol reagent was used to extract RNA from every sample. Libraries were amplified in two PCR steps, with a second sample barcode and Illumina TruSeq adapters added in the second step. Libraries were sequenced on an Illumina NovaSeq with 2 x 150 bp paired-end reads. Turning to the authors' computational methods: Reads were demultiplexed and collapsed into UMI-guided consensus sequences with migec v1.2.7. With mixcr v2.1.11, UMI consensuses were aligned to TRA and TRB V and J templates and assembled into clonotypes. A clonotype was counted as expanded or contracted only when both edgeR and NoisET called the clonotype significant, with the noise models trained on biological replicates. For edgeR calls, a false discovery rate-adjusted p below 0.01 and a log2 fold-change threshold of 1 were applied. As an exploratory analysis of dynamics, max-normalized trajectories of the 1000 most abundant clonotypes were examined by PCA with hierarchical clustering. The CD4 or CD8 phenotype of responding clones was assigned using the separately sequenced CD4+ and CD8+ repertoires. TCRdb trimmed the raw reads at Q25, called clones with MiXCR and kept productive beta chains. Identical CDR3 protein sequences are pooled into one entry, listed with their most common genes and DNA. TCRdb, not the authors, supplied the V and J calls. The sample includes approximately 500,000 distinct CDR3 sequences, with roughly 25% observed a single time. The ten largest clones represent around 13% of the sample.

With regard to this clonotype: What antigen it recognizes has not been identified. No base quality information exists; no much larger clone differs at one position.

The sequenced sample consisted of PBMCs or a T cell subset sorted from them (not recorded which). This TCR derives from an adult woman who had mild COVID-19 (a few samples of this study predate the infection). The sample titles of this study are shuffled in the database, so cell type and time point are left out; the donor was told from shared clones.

The sequenced DNA: TGTGCCAGCAGTTTAATCGCGAACACCGGGGAGCTGTTTTTT. It encodes CASSLIANTGELFF. The rearrangement joined TRBV6-2 or TRBV6-3 to TRBJ2-2; the D gene lacks a confident call. The germline V gene yields MNHEY for CDR1 and SVGEGT for CDR2. There are 14 amino acids in the CDR3, from cysteine to phenylalanine inclusive. CDR3 DNA only is kept here, 42 bases in frame from base 1. V is cut by 4 bases and J by 0 bases, and the space between the germline ends is 6 bases.